The entry below describes one TCR beta chain. V gave up 5 bases and J gave up 3 bases; unmatched junction bases: 7. The CDR3 contains 16 residues. Looked up from germline, CDR1 is KGHDR and CDR2 is SFDVKD. The data were obtained in a study of blood T cell repertoires in COVID-19. Only in-frame clones appear in the TCRdb table, and some are missing; sequencing was by immunoSEQ multiplex PCR. Of 300,000 to 400,000 clones listed, 88% are singletons. This chain connects TRBV24-1 to TRBJ2-2; 8 nucleotides line up with TRBD1. Sequencing was done on a sample of PBMCs or T cells enriched from blood (not recorded which). The origin of this receptor is a woman aged 18-35 years who had recovered from COVID-19. CDR3 in DNA: TGTGCCACCAGTGTCTTGGACAGGGACGACACCGGGGAGCTGTTTTTT. Its protein product is CATSVLDRDDTGELFF.